The next 28 T cell receptor beta chains were all read from a single sample in a study of blood T cell repertoires in COVID-19. Generated by immunoSEQ multiplex PCR, the TCRdb table keeps only in-frame clones and is missing some. The table lists 85,000 to 130,000 clones, about 91% of them singletons. The material sequenced was peripheral blood. The receptors stem from a human donor in a cohort sampled during active COVID-19.

This clone occurred once. The chain combines TRBV2 with TRBJ1-2; possible D gene TRBD1, 5 bases. The CDR3 is 12 residues long. V was clipped by 7 bases and J by 5 bases, with 11 bases between them. Germline assignment: CDR1 SNHLY and CDR2 FYNNEI. The CDR3 DNA reads as TGTGCCAGCATAGAGACAGTTTATGGCTACACCTTC. Protein: CASIETVYGYTF.

The chain employs TRBV6-6 and TRBJ1-1; tentative D call: TRBD1 (5 bases). The V gene's germline CDR1 is MNHNY and CDR2 SVGAGI (reference sequence). CDR3 size: 16 residues. V was shortened by 2 bases and J by 5 bases, with 18 bases between the two germline ends. The CDR3 DNA reads TGTGCCAGCAGTTACCCCAGTGGGTTGGGGCGAACTGAAGCTTTCTTT. Translating it yields CASSYPSGLGRTEAFF.

The chain combines TRBV19 with TRBJ2-3, with D maybe TRBD1 (6 bases). The CDR3 length is 15 residues. V lost 3 bases and J 2 bases, leaving 12 bases between the germline ends. Per the germline V gene, CDR1 is LNHDA and CDR2 is SQIVND (reference sequence). The DNA of the CDR3 is TGTGCCAGTAGTATTGCGACAGGATACACAGATACGCAGTATTTT. This sequence encodes CASSIATGYTDTQYF.

This clone showed up just once. The gene calls are TRBV6-1 and TRBJ2-2; TRBD1 matches 9 bases. The V gene end was trimmed by 3 bases and the J gene end by 6 bases; junction bases not matched to a gene: 5. In germline, CDR1 is MNHNS, CDR2 SASEGT. This CDR3 is built from 15 residues. This CDR3 reads CASSEGDRVAGELFF. In DNA form, the CDR3 reads TGTGCCAGCAGTGAGGGGGACAGGGTGGCCGGGGAGCTGTTTTTT.

The genes are TRBV5-5 and TRBJ1-2; 8 bases match TRBD1. CDR1 SGHKS and CDR2 YYEKEE come from the germline V gene (reference sequence). The CDR3 is 14 amino acids. V lost 0 bases to trimming and J lost 8 bases; unmatched junction nucleotides: 6. CDR3 protein: CASSLGAGGEGYTF. Written as DNA, the CDR3 is TGTGCCAGCAGCTTGGGGGCAGGGGGCGAGGGCTACACCTTC. Full variable domain (rest looked up from reference TRBV5-5 and TRBJ1-2): DAGVTQSPTHLIKTRGQQVTLRCSPISGHKSVSWYQQVLGQGPQFIFQYYEKEERGRGNFPDRFSARQFPNYSSELNVNALLLGDSALYLCASSLGAGGEGYTFGSGTRLTVV.

CDR3 coding DNA: TGTGCCAGCGCACTAGCGGGAGTAATGGCAGATACGCAGTATTTT. This translates into CASALAGVMADTQYF. J is TRBJ2-3 and V is TRBV21-1; the table's D call, TRBD2, was not checked against the DNA. TRBV21-1 is marked as a pseudogene. CDR3 length equals 15 residues.

This rearrangement joins TRBV2 to TRBJ2-7, with 10 bases that match TRBD2. The CDR3 is made up of 15 amino acids. Germline V lookup: CDR1 SNHLY, CDR2 FYNNEI. J gave up 5 bases and V 5 bases, and 9 bases lay outside the gene matches. The CDR3, as DNA: TGTGCCAGCAGTCCTCTTCTAGCGGGGGTTAACGAGCAGTACTTC. Translation gives CASSPLLAGVNEQYF.

The chain recombines TRBV12-5 with TRBJ2-3; weak D call: TRBD2 (5 bases). The CDR3 loop spans 15 amino acids. Germline assignment: CDR1 LGHNT and CDR2 FRNRAP. Trimming removed 0 bases from V and 3 bases from J, with 10 bases in between. The CDR3 region is CASGLVLVATDTQYF. CDR3 bases: TGTGCTAGTGGTTTGGTACTCGTAGCGACAGATACGCAGTATTTT. The variable domain in full, completed from reference TRBV12-5 and TRBJ2-3, reads DARVTQTPRHKVTEMGQEVTMRCQPILGHNTVFWYRQTMMQGLELLAYFRNRAPLDDSGMPKDRFSAEMPDATLATLKIQPSEPRDSAVYFCASGLVLVATDTQYFGPGTRLTVL.

The V and J genes are TRBV3-1 (or the pseudogene TRBV3-2) and TRBJ2-5; 13 nucleotides agree with TRBD2. Germline V gives CDR1 LGHDT, CDR2 YNNKEL (reference sequence). V gave up 2 bases and J gave up 2 bases; unmatched junction bases: 14. The CDR3 sequence is 20 residues long. This CDR3 reads CASSQPHARKLAGGQETQYF. CDR3 bases: TGTGCCAGCAGCCAACCGCACGCCCGAAAACTAGCGGGGGGGCAAGAGACCCAGTACTTC.

The chain joins TRBV19 to TRBJ2-1, with D possibly matching TRBD2 (5 bases). Trimming stripped 2 bases from V and 8 bases from J, with 16 bases between. This CDR3 has 15 amino acids. The germline V gene encodes CDR1 LNHDA and CDR2 SQIVND (reference sequence). This CDR3 is CASSIRQIAGDEQFF. The DNA for the CDR3 is TGTGCCAGTAGTATACGCCAGATAGCCGGGGATGAGCAGTTCTTC.

The chain couples TRBV11-2 to TRBJ2-5, with 9 bases matching TRBD2. Per germline, CDR1 SGHAT and CDR2 FQNNGV. CDR3 size: 15 residues. V gave up 1 base and J gave up 2 bases; unmatched junction bases: 2. This CDR3 reads CASSLAAGGQETQYF. The DNA of the CDR3 is TGTGCCAGCAGCTTAGCCGCGGGGGGGCAAGAGACCCAGTACTTC.

This rearrangement joins TRBV27 to TRBJ2-3, with D unresolved. Trimming removed 2 bases at V and 6 bases at J, with 6 bases between. The CDR3 has 12 residues. Germline CDR1 is MNHEY and CDR2 is SMNVEV (reference sequence). CDR3 sequence reads: CASSLIGDTQYF. The CDR3 DNA follows: TGTGCCAGCAGTTTAATCGGGGATACGCAGTATTTT.

The V and J genes are TRBV4-1 and TRBJ2-2; D not resolved. There are 14 residues in the CDR3. V was trimmed by 1 base and J by 6 bases, leaving 9 bases between them. Germline loops: CDR1 MGHRA, CDR2 YSYEKL. As DNA, the CDR3 is TGCGCCAGCAGCCAAGTGTCTAGGTCCGGGGAGCTGTTTTTT. This encodes CASSQVSRSGELFF.

The chain recombines TRBV7-8 with TRBJ2-2; D is possibly TRBD1 (7 bases). V was pared by 2 bases and J by 5 bases, with 18 bases between. The germline gives CDR1 SGHVS, CDR2 FQNEAQ. The CDR3 totals 17 residues. In nucleotides, the CDR3 is TGTGCCAGCAGCTTAACCCCCTTGACAGGGAGGACCGGGGAGCTGTTTTTT. Protein product: CASSLTPLTGRTGELFF. The full variable domain, its missing parts supplied by reference TRBV7-8 and TRBJ2-2, is GAGVSQSPRYKVAKRGQDVALRCDPISGHVSLFWYQQALGQGPEFLTYFQNEAQLDKSGLPSDRFFAERPEGSVSTLKIQRTQQEDSAVYLCASSLTPLTGRTGELFFGEGSRLTVL.

The J gene is TRBJ2-7, the V gene TRBV11-2; D is possibly TRBD1 (6 bases). The CDR3 is made up of 15 amino acids. Per germline, CDR1 SGHAT and CDR2 FQNNGV. Between the trimmed V and J ends, which lost 4 bases and 6 bases, there was a span of 19 bases. In DNA, the CDR3 is TGTGCCAGCAGCTCACACGCGACAGGCGGAACCGAGCAGTACTTC. It specifies CASSSHATGGTEQYF.

The V gene is TRBV6-5, the J gene TRBJ1-1; 8 bases map to TRBD1. Unmatched junction bases numbered 6, after V lost 5 bases and J lost 4 bases. Germline values: CDR1 MNHEY, CDR2 SVGAGI. The CDR3 has 14 residues. CDR3 bases: TGTGCCAGCAGTCACCGACAGGGGTCCACTGAAGCTTTCTTT. It codes for CASSHRQGSTEAFF.

The chain recombines TRBV29-1 with TRBJ2-2; 8 bases are shared with TRBD1. The length of the CDR3 is 15 residues. CDR1 is SQVTM and CDR2 is ANQGSEA in the germline V gene. V gave up 7 bases and J gave up 1 base; unmatched junction bases: 8. The CDR3: CSARSTGGNTGELFF. DNA for the CDR3: TGCAGCGCGAGGTCAACAGGGGGGAACACCGGGGAGCTGTTTTTT.

The chain is built from TRBV18 and TRBJ2-7; 7 bases are shared with TRBD1. CDR3 length: 18 amino acids. CDR1 is KGHSH and CDR2 is LQKENI in the germline V gene. V was pared by 2 bases and J by 3 bases, with 16 bases of the junction left unmatched. Here the CDR3 DNA reads TGTGCCAGCTCACCAAACAGGGGCATCGGGGTGGTAGACTACGAGCAGTACTTC. It translates to CASSPNRGIGVVDYEQYF.

The V call is TRBV9, the J call TRBJ2-7; 9 bases map to TRBD2. This CDR3 is 15 amino acids long. V lost 0 bases and J lost 6; bases outside the gene matches: 7. CDR1 is SGDLS, CDR2 YYNGEE, per germline. DNA for the CDR3: TGTGCCAGCAGCGTAGGGACTAGCGATCATGGCGAGCAGTACTTC. Translated: CASSVGTSDHGEQYF.

The V call is TRBV5-4, the J call TRBJ2-5, with TRBD1 identical over 8 bases. The V segment lost 3 bases and the J segment 5 bases; nucleotides outside the gene matches: 12. The CDR3 is 16 amino acids. The germline V gene encodes CDR1 SGHNT and CDR2 YYREEE (reference sequence). CDR3 sequence: CASSWMDRALRETQYF. As DNA, the CDR3 is TGTGCCAGCAGCTGGATGGACAGGGCATTGCGGGAGACCCAGTACTTC. Together with reference TRBV5-4 and TRBJ2-5, the CDR3 gives the full variable domain: ETGVTQSPTHLIKTRGQQVTLRCSSQSGHNTVSWYQQALGQGPQFIFQYYREEENGRGNFPPRFSGLQFPNYSSELNVNALELDDSALYLCASSWMDRALRETQYFGPGTRLLVL.

The V and J genes are TRBV11-2 and TRBJ1-6, with 9 bases that match TRBD1. Germline trimming cut 8 bases from V and 10 bases from J; bases unmatched to any gene: 18. Germline V lookup: CDR1 SGHAT, CDR2 FQNNGV. The length of the CDR3 is 17 residues. The CDR3 sequence: CASDPGTGTPGRSPLHF. As DNA, the CDR3 is TGTGCCAGCGACCCCGGGACAGGGACCCCAGGGCGCTCACCCCTCCACTTT.

The V and J genes are TRBV27 and TRBJ1-2; TRBD1 matches 8 bases. J gave up 4 bases and V 4 bases, and 5 bases lay outside the gene matches. CDR3 length: 14 residues. Germline CDR1 and CDR2: MNHEY and SMNVEV (reference sequence). The DNA for the CDR3 is TGTGCCAGCAGTTCACAGGGGGGGGTCTATGGCTACACCTTC. The encoded protein is CASSSQGGVYGYTF.

The chain joins TRBV9 to TRBJ2-7; 8 bases are a match to TRBD2. The CDR3 has 16 residues. Trimming cost V 1 base and J 2 bases; bases outside gene matches: 8. Germline assignment: CDR1 SGDLS and CDR2 YYNGEE. The CDR3 region is CASSVSSGMGAYEQYF. CDR3 nucleotides: TGTGCCAGCAGCGTAAGTAGCGGGATGGGGGCCTACGAGCAGTACTTC. The full variable domain, its missing parts supplied by reference TRBV9 and TRBJ2-7, is DSGVTQTPKHLITATGQRVTLRCSPRSGDLSVYWYQQSLDQGLQFLIQYYNGEERAKGNILERFSAQQFPDLHSELNLSSLELGDSALYFCASSVSSGMGAYEQYFGPGTRLTVT.

The chain joins TRBV5-4 to TRBJ2-2; TRBD2 matches 12 bases. Germline V gives CDR1 SGHNT, CDR2 YYREEE (reference sequence). The CDR3 covers 20 residues. The V and J ends lost 4 bases and 7 bases, in that order; junction bases with no gene match: 20. The CDR3 reads CASSPRPGLAGGWRNGELFF. CDR3 nucleotide sequence: TGTGCCAGCAGCCCCCGCCCAGGGCTAGCGGGAGGGTGGAGGAACGGGGAGCTGTTTTTT.

The chain carries TRBV6-1 and TRBJ1-5; TRBD1 matches 7 bases. The V gene's germline CDR1 is MNHNS and CDR2 SASEGT. The junction had 9 bases not matched to a gene; V was cut back by 3 bases and J by 7 bases. CDR3 length: 15 amino acids. The DNA of the CDR3 is TGTGCCAGCAGTGACACGCAGGGGGAAGGGCAGCCCCAGCATTTT. Amino acid sequence: CASSDTQGEGQPQHF.

This chain links TRBV12-3 or TRBV12-4 with TRBJ1-6; D gene uncertain. V gave up 3 bases and J gave up 12 bases, with 9 bases separating them. This CDR3 region has 12 residues. DNA of the CDR3: TGTGCCAGCAGTTTTATATCGTTACCCCTCCACTTT. It codes for CASSFISLPLHF.

This chain links TRBV5-4 with TRBJ2-7; TRBD2 matches 11 bases. V gave up 0 bases and J gave up 1 base; unmatched junction bases: 6. This CDR3 region has 17 residues. Germline V gives CDR1 SGHNT, CDR2 YYREEE (reference sequence). The CDR3 nucleotides are TGTGCCAGCAGCTTGGCCGCTCTAGCGGGAGGATCCTACGAGCAGTACTTC. Its protein product is CASSLAALAGGSYEQYF. The entire variable domain, with the rest obtained from reference TRBV5-4 and TRBJ2-7, is as follows: ETGVTQSPTHLIKTRGQQVTLRCSSQSGHNTVSWYQQALGQGPQFIFQYYREEENGRGNFPPRFSGLQFPNYSSELNVNALELDDSALYLCASSLAALAGGSYEQYFGPGTRLTVT.

The chain couples TRBV7-8 to TRBJ2-2, with 7 bases aligning to TRBD2. This CDR3 has 15 residues. Germline-derived CDR1 and CDR2 are SGHVS and FQNEAQ. After removal of 7 bases from V and 5 bases from J, the junction contained 10 bases not matched to a gene. The CDR3 sequence: CASINPGGETGELFF. The CDR3 DNA reads TGTGCCAGCATAAACCCGGGGGGAGAAACCGGGGAGCTGTTTTTT.